These T cell receptor beta chains were read from a single sample in a study of T cells after yellow fever vaccination. From the 5' RACE reads, TCRdb called clonotypes with MiXCR, one entry per CDR3 protein. Altogether about 220,000 distinct CDR3 sequences are present, approximately 3.2% being singletons, with the ten largest covering around 3.3%. Sequenced material: CD4+ T cells sorted from PBMCs, taken 10 days after the yellow fever booster vaccination. These receptor sequences come from a young man who received the YFV17D yellow fever vaccine. Each CDR3 is given with its conserved first and last residue. The D gene is left open where the match is weak. The size of a clone is reported for some rows only, either as once, few or many, or as a class for expanded clones.

TRBV12-3/TRBV12-4	many	TRBJ2-1	NA	CASAPGRDEQFF	TGTGCCAGCGCCCCAGGGCGCGATGAGCAGTTCTTC
TRBV20-1	NA	TRBJ2-5	TRBD2	CSANLAGVEETQYF	TGCAGTGCCAATCTAGCGGGGGTAGAAGAGACCCAGTACTTC
TRBV20-1	many	TRBJ2-5	NA	CSARGAAETQYF	TGCAGTGCTAGGGGCGCAGCAGAGACCCAGTACTTC
TRBV5-1	many	TRBJ2-3	TRBD2	CASSTAGGLGNTQYF	TGCGCCAGCAGTACAGCGGGGGGGTTGGGTAATACGCAGTATTTT
TRBV19	few	TRBJ1-1	NA	CASSIVGGQSMNTEAFF	TGTGCCAGTAGTATAGTTGGCGGACAGTCCATGAACACTGAAGCTTTCTTT
TRBV20-1	NA	TRBJ2-1	NA	CSSGTGSYNEQFF	TGCAGTTCGGGGACTGGCTCCTACAATGAGCAGTTCTTC
TRBV4-1	many	TRBJ2-5	NA	CASSQVEQETQYF	TGCGCCAGCAGCCAAGTAGAACAAGAGACCCAGTACTTC
TRBV2	many	TRBJ2-2	TRBD2	CASSILAGTGELFF	TGTGCCAGCAGCATACTAGCGGGGACCGGGGAGCTGTTTTTT
TRBV20-1	few	TRBJ2-6	NA	CSASAAGRGANVLTF	TGCAGTGCTAGTGCGGCGGGGCGAGGGGCCAACGTCCTGACTTTC
TRBV15	few	TRBJ1-1	TRBD1	CATSSLGLVGGLTEAFF	TGTGCCACCAGCAGTCTGGGGCTGGTAGGGGGCCTGACTGAAGCTTTCTTT
TRBV7-3	many	TRBJ2-1	NA	CASSSGLPYNEQFF	TGTGCCAGCAGCTCGGGACTGCCTTACAATGAGCAGTTCTTC
TRBV4-3	NA	TRBJ1-2	NA	CASSQGLKEDGYGYTF	TGCGCCAGCAGCCAAGGTCTCAAGGAAGACGGGTATGGCTACACCTTC
TRBV4-1	few	TRBJ2-6	NA	CASSQDPAALLGANVLTF	TGCGCCAGCAGCCAAGATCCAGCCGCGCTGCTTGGGGCCAACGTCCTGACTTTC
TRBV20-1	many	TRBJ2-3	NA	CSAEARGGHRTDTQYF	TGCAGTGCCGAAGCGAGGGGGGGCCACCGCACAGATACGCAGTATTTT
TRBV5-1	many	TRBJ2-1	TRBD1	CASRDTGGSYNEQFF	TGCGCCAGCAGGGATACAGGGGGCTCCTACAATGAGCAGTTCTTC
TRBV5-1	NA	TRBJ2-6	NA	CASSPSRAGANVLTF	TGCGCCAGCAGCCCGAGTAGGGCTGGGGCCAACGTCCTGACTTTC
TRBV19	many	TRBJ1-6	NA	CASSIRPYNSPLHF	TGTGCCAGTAGTATTCGCCCGTATAATTCACCCCTCCACTTT
TRBV4-2	many	TRBJ2-1	TRBD2	CASSQLAGGSYNEQFF	TGTGCCAGCAGCCAACTAGCGGGGGGCTCCTACAATGAGCAGTTCTTC
TRBV12-3/TRBV12-4	many	TRBJ1-3	NA	CASTMSGAGNTIYF	TGTGCCAGCACCATGTCCGGGGCTGGAAACACCATATATTTT
TRBV5-1	many	TRBJ2-5	TRBD2	CASSLGTAGEETQYF	TGCGCCAGCAGCTTGGGGACAGCGGGGGAAGAGACCCAGTACTTC
TRBV7-2	many	TRBJ1-2	TRBD1	CASSWDSRSGYTF	TGTGCCAGCAGCTGGGACAGCCGGTCGGGCTACACCTTC
TRBV4-2	many	TRBJ2-2	NA	CASSQASAGELFF	TGTGCCAGCAGCCAAGCTTCAGCCGGGGAGCTGTTTTTT
TRBV5-1	NA	TRBJ1-6	NA	CASKTGTEGSPLHF	TGCGCCAGCAAAACCGGGACGGAGGGGTCACCCCTCCACTTT
TRBV5-5	few	TRBJ1-2	NA	CASSLGQTKEYGYTF	TGTGCCAGCAGCTTGGGACAAACTAAGGAGTATGGCTACACCTTC
TRBV5-6	few	TRBJ1-1	NA	CASSLRGRNTEAFF	TGTGCCAGCAGCTTGAGGGGACGGAACACTGAAGCTTTCTTT
TRBV7-2	few	TRBJ2-1	TRBD2	CASSLTGGGAEQFF	TGTGCCAGCAGTCTCACCGGGGGGGGGGCTGAGCAGTTCTTC
TRBV27	many	TRBJ2-7	NA	CASSSQRGPSYEQYF	TGTGCCAGCAGCTCACAAAGGGGTCCCTCCTACGAGCAGTACTTC
TRBV20-1	many	TRBJ2-5	TRBD1	CSAKQTQTGDQETQYF	TGCAGTGCCAAACAAACCCAGACAGGGGACCAAGAGACCCAGTACTTC
TRBV20-1	NA	TRBJ2-1	NA	CSASAGFEQFF	TGCAGTGCTAGTGCTGGTTTTGAGCAGTTCTTC
TRBV11-2	NA	TRBJ1-4	TRBD1	CASSPMGQPNEKLFF	TGTGCCAGCAGCCCCATGGGACAGCCTAATGAAAAACTGTTTTTT
TRBV5-1	many	TRBJ1-1	NA	CASSLQGYRTEAFF	TGCGCCAGCAGCTTACAGGGCTATCGGACTGAAGCTTTCTTT
TRBV11-2	NA	TRBJ1-2	TRBD1	CASVGTANYGYTF	TGTGCCAGCGTCGGGACAGCGAATTATGGCTACACCTTC
TRBV7-9	many	TRBJ1-1	TRBD1	CASSLPTGRGSDTEAFF	TGTGCCAGCAGCTTACCTACGGGCAGGGGGTCTGACACTGAAGCTTTCTTT
TRBV14	few	TRBJ2-3	TRBD1	CASSQRDRNPSTDTQYF	TGTGCCAGCAGCCAAAGGGACAGAAACCCTAGCACAGATACGCAGTATTTT
TRBV9	many	TRBJ2-7	TRBD1	CASSPRQGREQYF	TGTGCCAGCAGCCCCAGACAGGGGAGGGAGCAGTACTTC
TRBV6-5	NA	TRBJ2-7	TRBD1	CASSYGRGLSEQYF	TGTGCCAGCAGTTATGGCAGGGGGCTGTCAGAGCAGTACTTC
TRBV6-2/TRBV6-3	NA	TRBJ1-1	NA	CASSLEWFAEAFF	TGTGCCAGCAGTTTGGAGTGGTTCGCTGAAGCTTTCTTT
TRBV2	NA	TRBJ2-5	TRBD2	CASRRGSQETQYF	TGTGCCAGCAGGCGGGGGTCCCAAGAGACCCAGTACTTC
TRBV18	few	TRBJ1-1	NA	CASSDGRGTEAFF	TGTGCCAGCTCCGACGGGAGGGGCACTGAAGCTTTCTTT
TRBV28	many	TRBJ2-2	NA	CASSSQNTGELFF	TGTGCCAGCAGTTCTCAGAACACCGGGGAGCTGTTTTTT
TRBV7-2	NA	TRBJ2-2	NA	CASSLIVGAGASNTGELIF	NA
TRBV5-1	many	TRBJ2-1	NA	CASSLVSGTDEQFF	TGCGCCAGCAGCTTGGTATCAGGGACCGATGAGCAGTTCTTC
TRBV7-9	many	TRBJ1-3	NA	CASIPDTQNTIYF	TGTGCCAGCATACCGGACACACAAAACACCATATATTTT
TRBV4-3	few	TRBJ2-5	NA	CASSQVTQRLQETQYF	TGCGCCAGCAGCCAAGTAACACAGCGACTCCAAGAGACCCAGTACTTC
TRBV20-1	NA	TRBJ2-5	TRBD2	CSARDLAGIETQYF	TGCAGTGCTAGAGATCTAGCGGGGATAGAGACCCAGTACTTC
TRBV7-2	many	TRBJ1-6	NA	CASSFSGWPPLHF	TGTGCCAGCAGCTTTAGCGGGTGGCCACCCCTCCACTTT
TRBV7-2	NA	TRBJ1-2	NA	CASSLMDGGYTF	TGTGCCAGCAGCTTAATGGACGGCGGCTACACCTTC
TRBV7-2	many	TRBJ2-5	NA	CASSLTGGHQETQYF	TGTGCCAGCAGTTTGACGGGGGGCCACCAAGAGACCCAGTACTTC
TRBV5-1	many	TRBJ2-2	NA	CASSLVLDPGELFF	TGCGCCAGCAGCTTGGTACTAGATCCCGGGGAGCTGTTTTTT
TRBV7-8	many	TRBJ2-7	TRBD1	CASSSRPGQGGYEQYF	TGTGCCAGCAGCTCACGACCGGGACAGGGGGGTTACGAGCAGTACTTC
TRBV5-6	NA	TRBJ1-3	NA	CASTLGTTGNTIYF	TGTGCCAGCACCTTGGGGACAACCGGAAACACCATATATTTT